Listed below are T cell receptor beta chains from one sample, sequenced in a study of blood T cell repertoires in COVID-19. Sequenced by immunoSEQ multiplex PCR; TCRdb stores in-frame clones only, minus some. Altogether over 130,000 clones are present, approximately 84% being singletons, with the ten largest covering 1.5% to 2%. Material for sequencing was PBMCs or T cells enriched from blood (not recorded which). The origin of the receptors is a woman under 30 who had been exposed to COVID-19. Both conserved end residues are part of each CDR3. The order of the fields is J gene, D gene, V gene, clone size, CDR3 protein, CDR3 DNA. A D gene is named only where the DNA matches it firmly. A clone size is listed for some rows: how often the clone was seen (once, few, many), or a class if it is expanded.

TRBJ2-1 TRBD2 TRBV4-1 . CASSQMGLASREQFF TGCGCCAGCAGCCAAATGGGACTAGCTTCGCGTGAGCAGTTCTTC
TRBJ1-6 . TRBV27 . CASSLDPRLNSPLHF TGTGCCAGCAGTTTAGATCCCAGGTTGAATTCACCCCTCCACTTT
TRBJ2-7 TRBD2 TRBV2 . CASSEAHPGTSGNEQYF TGTGCCAGCAGTGAAGCCCACCCCGGGACTAGCGGGAACGAGCAGTACTTC
TRBJ2-7 . TRBV28 once CATGNSQVPHEQYF TGTGCCACAGGGAACTCACAGGTTCCCCACGAGCAGTACTTC
TRBJ2-2 TRBD2 TRBV7-3 once CASSPSGRATGELFF TGTGCCAGCAGTCCAAGCGGGAGGGCCACCGGGGAGCTGTTTTTT
TRBJ2-2 . TRBV9 . CASLDIASGELFF TGTGCCAGCTTGGACATCGCGTCCGGGGAGCTGTTTTTT
TRBJ2-1 . TRBV5-1 . CASSLQTPNNEQFF TGCGCCAGCAGCTTACAAACACCAAACAATGAGCAGTTCTTC
TRBJ2-1 TRBD2 TRBV19 . CASTPGLADWSSYNEQFF TGTGCCAGTACCCCGGGACTAGCGGATTGGAGCTCCTACAATGAGCAGTTCTTC
TRBJ2-1 TRBD2 TRBV7-3 once CASSLAGVNEQFF TGTGCCAGCAGCCTAGCGGGAGTGAATGAGCAGTTCTTC
TRBJ2-7 TRBD2 TRBV4-2 . CASSRLAGEGEQYF TGTGCCAGCAGCCGACTAGCGGGAGAGGGCGAGCAGTACTTC
TRBJ1-5 TRBD1 TRBV6-5 . CASSSSGQINQPQHF TGTGCCAGCAGTTCCTCGGGACAGATCAATCAGCCCCAGCATTTT
TRBJ2-3 TRBD2 TRBV5-1 . CASSWGLAGGPGGTDTQYF TGCGCCAGCAGCTGGGGACTAGCGGGAGGGCCGGGGGGCACAGATACGCAGTATTTT
TRBJ2-5 . TRBV19 many CASSFQGWQTQYF TGTGCCAGTAGTTTCCAGGGGTGGCAGACCCAGTACTTC
TRBJ2-5 TRBD1 TRBV27 . CASSPGQGGETQYF TGTGCCAGCAGTCCAGGACAGGGGGGAGAGACCCAGTACTTC
TRBJ1-4 . TRBV6-6 . CASSPTILQGFPREKLFF TGTGCCAGCAGTCCGACAATACTGCAGGGTTTCCCCCGCGAAAAACTGTTTTTT
TRBJ1-1 TRBD1 TRBV3-1/TRBV3-2 . CASSPRDRGTEAFF TGTGCCAGCAGCCCCCGGGACAGGGGCACTGAAGCTTTCTTT
TRBJ1-2 . TRBV28 . CASSQTYRTNYGYTF TGTGCCAGCAGTCAAACCTACAGAACTAACTATGGCTACACCTTC
TRBJ2-2 TRBD1 TRBV4-1 . CASSQDMRQGAPNTGELFF TGCGCCAGCAGCCAAGACATGCGACAGGGGGCGCCGAACACCGGGGAGCTGTTTTTT
TRBJ2-2 TRBD2 TRBV6-8 once CASRFRLAGGPMNTGELFF TGTGCCAGCAGATTCAGACTAGCGGGAGGGCCTATGAACACCGGGGAGCTGTTTTTT
TRBJ1-2 . TRBV6-5 . CASSTQGSDGYTF TGTGCCAGCAGTACACAGGGATCGGATGGCTACACCTTC
TRBJ2-1 . TRBV6-2/TRBV6-3 . CASSYTSVSREQFF TGTGCCAGCAGTTATACGAGCGTTAGTAGGGAGCAGTTCTTC
TRBJ2-2 TRBD1 TRBV6-6 . CASRRQGANTGELFF TGTGCCAGTCGACGACAGGGGGCGAACACCGGGGAGCTGTTTTTT
TRBJ1-2 TRBD1 TRBV20-1 . CSATDRVRSSGYTF TGCAGTGCTACTGACAGGGTCCGATCTTCGGGCTACACCTTC
TRBJ1-1 . TRBV10-3 . CAISPDRTSYTEAFF TGTGCCATCAGTCCCGACAGGACCTCTTACACTGAAGCTTTCTTT
TRBJ2-1 TRBD2 TRBV10-1 . CASSERLAVYNEQFF TGCGCCAGCAGTGAACGCCTAGCGGTATACAATGAGCAGTTCTTC
TRBJ1-2 TRBD1 TRBV11-2 . CASSLAGDRVSYLYGYTF TGTGCCAGCAGCTTAGCGGGTGACAGGGTCTCCTACCTATATGGCTACACCTTC
TRBJ2-7 TRBD2 TRBV4-1 once CASSQDKSSGRAYEQYF TGCGCCAGCAGCCAAGACAAGTCTAGCGGGAGGGCCTACGAGCAGTACTTC
TRBJ2-1 TRBD2 TRBV6-5 . CASDLAGLNEQFF TGTGCCAGCGATCTAGCGGGACTAAATGAGCAGTTCTTC
TRBJ2-3 . TRBV7-9 . CASSFEGESTDTQYF TGTGCCAGCAGCTTTGAGGGAGAGAGCACAGATACGCAGTATTTT
TRBJ2-7 . TRBV28 . CASSFVDFAYEQYF TGTGCCAGCAGTTTTGTGGACTTTGCCTACGAGCAGTACTTC
TRBJ1-3 . TRBV30 . CARSSGNTIYF TGTGCCCGGTCCTCGGGAAACACCATATATTTT
TRBJ2-2 . TRBV4-1 . CASSPWTEAGELFF TGCGCCAGCAGCCCTTGGACTGAGGCCGGGGAGCTGTTTTTT
TRBJ1-2 . TRBV5-4 . CASSSPGGRWNGYTF TGTGCCAGCAGCTCTCCCGGGGGGCGCTGGAATGGCTACACCTTC
TRBJ2-6 . TRBV28 . CASSLSGISGANVLTF TGTGCCAGCAGTTTATCCGGGATCTCTGGGGCCAACGTCCTGACTTTC
TRBJ1-2 TRBD1 TRBV28 . CASRGGGAGYGYTF TGTGCCAGCAGAGGAGGGGGCGCAGGCTATGGCTACACCTTC
TRBJ2-1 . TRBV2 . CASSDSRLPSSYNEQFF TGTGCCAGCAGTGATAGTCGACTCCCGAGCTCCTACAATGAGCAGTTCTTC
TRBJ1-3 TRBD1 TRBV30 . CAWGTGEPGNTIYF TGTGCCTGGGGAACAGGGGAACCTGGAAACACCATATATTTT
TRBJ1-1 . TRBV7-9 . CASSLGGESTEAFF TGTGCCAGCAGCTTAGGGGGCGAGAGCACTGAAGCTTTCTTT
TRBJ2-3 TRBD2 TRBV19 . CASTFSGSTDTQYF TGTGCCAGTACCTTTAGCGGGAGTACAGATACGCAGTATTTT
TRBJ1-2 TRBD1 TRBV28 . CASSTGTDAGYTF TGTGCCAGCAGCACGGGGACAGATGCCGGCTACACCTTC
TRBJ1-5 TRBD1 TRBV6-6 . CASSLSRDRYQPQHF TGTGCCAGCAGTTTATCCCGGGACAGATATCAGCCCCAGCATTTT
TRBJ2-4 . TRBV23-1 . CASSQSRGWDKNIQYF TGCGCCAGCAGTCAATCGCGAGGGTGGGACAAAAACATTCAGTACTTC
TRBJ1-5 . TRBV6-6 . CASNGGDSNQPQHF TGTGCCAGCAACGGAGGAGATAGCAATCAGCCCCAGCATTTT
TRBJ2-3 . TRBV28 . CASSLRGDTQYF TGTGCCAGCAGTCTAAGGGGAGATACGCAGTATTTT
TRBJ1-2 TRBD1 TRBV10-2 . CASSTLGGQGQLYGYTF TGCGCCAGCAGTACTCTAGGTGGACAGGGACAACTATATGGCTACACCTTC
TRBJ2-7 . TRBV12-3/TRBV12-4 few CASSSSNEQYF TGTGCCAGCAGTTCGAGTAACGAGCAGTACTTC
TRBJ2-1 TRBD1 TRBV5-4 once CASSSTWTGTHNEQFF TGTGCCAGCAGCTCTACTTGGACAGGGACCCACAATGAGCAGTTCTTC
TRBJ2-3 TRBD2 TRBV7-9 . CASSLDLAGRTDTQYF TGTGCCAGCAGCTTAGACCTAGCGGGCCGCACAGATACGCAGTATTTT
TRBJ1-4 . TRBV19 . CTIGQFNEKLFF TGCACCATAGGACAATTTAATGAAAAACTGTTTTTT
TRBJ2-2 TRBD2 TRBV19 . CASSFRTYSGSALAGTGELFF TGTGCCAGTAGTTTTAGGACCTATAGCGGGAGCGCCCTGGCGGGTACCGGGGAGCTGTTTTTT
TRBJ1-1 . TRBV30 . CAWSVQGNTEAFF TGTGCCTGGAGTGTACAGGGGAACACTGAAGCTTTCTTT
TRBJ1-2 . TRBV27 . CASRGVRGGGYTF TGTGCCAGCAGGGGTGTTAGGGGGGGTGGCTACACCTTC
TRBJ1-5 . TRBV6-5 . CASSPPGGTPQHF TGTGCCAGCAGTCCGCCGGGGGGAACGCCCCAGCATTTT
TRBJ2-7 . TRBV27 . CASSSNYEQYF TGTGCCAGCAGTTCAAACTACGAGCAGTACTTC
TRBJ2-5 TRBD2 TRBV2 . CASKGTSGRGVRETQYF TGTGCCAGCAAGGGGACTAGCGGGAGAGGGGTGAGAGAGACCCAGTACTTC